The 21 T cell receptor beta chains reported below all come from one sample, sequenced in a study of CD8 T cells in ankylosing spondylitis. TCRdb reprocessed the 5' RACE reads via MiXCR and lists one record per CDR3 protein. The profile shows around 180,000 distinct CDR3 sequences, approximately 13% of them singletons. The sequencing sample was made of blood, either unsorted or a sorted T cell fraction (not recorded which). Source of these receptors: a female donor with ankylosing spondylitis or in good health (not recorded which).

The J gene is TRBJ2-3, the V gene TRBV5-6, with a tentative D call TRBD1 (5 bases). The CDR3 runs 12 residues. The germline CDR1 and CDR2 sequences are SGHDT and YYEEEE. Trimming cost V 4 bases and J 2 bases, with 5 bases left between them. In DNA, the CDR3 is TGTGCCAGCAGCGGGGCCACAGATACGCAGTATTTT. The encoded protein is CASSGATDTQYF.

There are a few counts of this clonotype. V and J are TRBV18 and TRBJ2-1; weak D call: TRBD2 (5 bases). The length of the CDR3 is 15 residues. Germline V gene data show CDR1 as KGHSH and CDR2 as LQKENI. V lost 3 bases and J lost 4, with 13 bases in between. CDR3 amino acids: CASSPSPWRYNEQFF. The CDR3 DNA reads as TGTGCCAGCTCACCTAGTCCTTGGAGGTACAATGAGCAGTTCTTC.

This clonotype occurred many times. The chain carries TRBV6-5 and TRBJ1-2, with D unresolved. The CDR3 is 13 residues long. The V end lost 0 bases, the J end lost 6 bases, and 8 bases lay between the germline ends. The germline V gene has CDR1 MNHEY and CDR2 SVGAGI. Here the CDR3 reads CASSYSIRDGYTF. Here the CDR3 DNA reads TGTGCCAGCAGTTACTCGATCCGGGATGGCTACACCTTC.

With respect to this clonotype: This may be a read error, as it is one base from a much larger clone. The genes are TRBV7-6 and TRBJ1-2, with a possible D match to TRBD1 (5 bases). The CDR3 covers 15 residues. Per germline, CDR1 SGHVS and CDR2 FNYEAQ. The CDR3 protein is CAGSLTPGGSYGYTF. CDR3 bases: TGTGCCGGCAGCTTGACCCCGGGGGGGAGCTATGGCTACACCTTC.

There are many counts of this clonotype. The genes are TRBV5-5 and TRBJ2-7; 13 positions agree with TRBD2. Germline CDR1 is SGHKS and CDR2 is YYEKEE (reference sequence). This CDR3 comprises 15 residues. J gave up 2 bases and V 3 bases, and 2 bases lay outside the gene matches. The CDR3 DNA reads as TGTGCCAGCAGCTCAGGACTAGCGGGAGCCTACGAGCAGTACTTC. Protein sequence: CASSSGLAGAYEQYF.

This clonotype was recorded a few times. DNA of the CDR3: TGTGCCACTGCCAGCGGGGGATCGGGCGAGCAGTACTTC. It codes for CATASGGSGEQYF. The rearrangement joins TRBV7-2 to TRBJ2-7; the match to TRBD2 covers 8 bases. Germline CDR1 is SGHTA and CDR2 is FQGNSA. After removal of 10 bases from V and 6 bases from J, the junction contained 11 bases not matched to a gene. This CDR3 has 13 amino acids.

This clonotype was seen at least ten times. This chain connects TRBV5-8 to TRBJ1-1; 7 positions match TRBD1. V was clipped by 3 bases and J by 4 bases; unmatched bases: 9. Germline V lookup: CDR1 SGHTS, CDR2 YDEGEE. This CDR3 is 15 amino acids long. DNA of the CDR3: TGTGCCAGCAGCTCCCGACAGGGCGGTGGCACTGAAGCTTTCTTT. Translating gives CASSSRQGGGTEAFF.

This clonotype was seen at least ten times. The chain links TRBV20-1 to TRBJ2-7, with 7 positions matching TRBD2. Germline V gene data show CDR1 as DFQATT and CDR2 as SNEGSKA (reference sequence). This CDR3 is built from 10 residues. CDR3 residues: CAAGVGEQYF. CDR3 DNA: TGCGCGGCGGGAGTCGGCGAGCAGTACTTC.

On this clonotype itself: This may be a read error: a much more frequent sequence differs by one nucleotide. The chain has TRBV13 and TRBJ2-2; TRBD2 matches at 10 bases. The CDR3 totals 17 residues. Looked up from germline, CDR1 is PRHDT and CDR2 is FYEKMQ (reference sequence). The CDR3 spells CVSSPTWTSGVTGELFF. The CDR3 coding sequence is TGTGTCAGCTCGCCGACCTGGACTAGCGGAGTCACCGGGGAGCTGTTTTTT.

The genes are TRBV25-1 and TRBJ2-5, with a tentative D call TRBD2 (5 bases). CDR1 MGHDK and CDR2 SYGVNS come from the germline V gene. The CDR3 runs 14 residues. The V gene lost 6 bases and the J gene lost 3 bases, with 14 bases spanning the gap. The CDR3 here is CASRTTRRKETQYF. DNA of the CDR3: TGTGCCAGCAGGACTACCCGGAGGAAAGAGACCCAGTACTTC.

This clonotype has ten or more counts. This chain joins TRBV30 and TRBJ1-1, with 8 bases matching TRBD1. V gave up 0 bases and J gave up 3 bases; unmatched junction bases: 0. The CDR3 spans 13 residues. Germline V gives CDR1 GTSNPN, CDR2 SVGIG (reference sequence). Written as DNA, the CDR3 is TGTGCCTGGAGTGTACAGGGGGACACTGAAGCTTTCTTT. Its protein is CAWSVQGDTEAFF.

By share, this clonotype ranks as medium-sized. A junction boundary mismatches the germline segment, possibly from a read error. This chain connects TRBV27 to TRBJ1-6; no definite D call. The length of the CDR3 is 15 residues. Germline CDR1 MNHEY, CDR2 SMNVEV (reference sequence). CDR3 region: CASRIGPAANTPLHF. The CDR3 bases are TGTGCCAGCAGAATCGGACCGGCTGCTAATACACCCCTCCACTTT.

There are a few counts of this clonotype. In DNA, the CDR3 is TGCAGTGCTCGAACGGTACTAGCGGGAGAGTCAGATACGCAGTATTTT. It is translated as CSARTVLAGESDTQYF. The V call is TRBV20-1, the J call TRBJ2-3; TRBD2 matches at 11 bases. The CDR3 loop spans 16 amino acids. J gave up 4 bases and V 5 bases, and 11 bases lay outside the gene matches. CDR1 DFQATT and CDR2 SNEGSKA come from the germline V gene (reference sequence).

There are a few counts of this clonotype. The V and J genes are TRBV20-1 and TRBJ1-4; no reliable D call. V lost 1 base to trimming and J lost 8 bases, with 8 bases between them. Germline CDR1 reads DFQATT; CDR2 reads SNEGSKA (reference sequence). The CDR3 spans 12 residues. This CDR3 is CSARAAGEKLFF. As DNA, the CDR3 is TGCAGTGCTAGAGCGGCGGGGGAAAAACTGTTTTTT.

Here the CDR3 reads CASNRGEYEQYF. The DNA for the CDR3 is TGTGCCAGCAACCGGGGCGAGTATGAGCAGTACTTC. V and J are TRBV7-2 and TRBJ2-7; D may match TRBD1 or TRBD2 (5 bases each). V lost 7 bases and J 7 bases, leaving 14 bases between the germline ends. The CDR3 spans 12 residues. CDR1 is SGHTA and CDR2 is FQGNSA in the germline V gene.

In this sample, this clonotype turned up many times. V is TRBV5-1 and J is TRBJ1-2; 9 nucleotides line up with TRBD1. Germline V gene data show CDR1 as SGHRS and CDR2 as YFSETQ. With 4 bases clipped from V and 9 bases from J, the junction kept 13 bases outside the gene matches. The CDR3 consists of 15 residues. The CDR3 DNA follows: TGCGCCAGCAGCCCACGAATTGGACAGGGGAAGAGCTACACCTTC. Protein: CASSPRIGQGKSYTF.

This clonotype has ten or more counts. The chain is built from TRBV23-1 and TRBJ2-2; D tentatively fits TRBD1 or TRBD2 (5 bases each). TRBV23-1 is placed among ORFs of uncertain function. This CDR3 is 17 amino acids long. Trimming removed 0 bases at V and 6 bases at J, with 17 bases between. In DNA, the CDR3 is TGCGCCAGCAGTCAATCGTTTCAGGGACGGCGCGCCGGGGAGCTGTTTTTT. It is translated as CASSQSFQGRRAGELFF.

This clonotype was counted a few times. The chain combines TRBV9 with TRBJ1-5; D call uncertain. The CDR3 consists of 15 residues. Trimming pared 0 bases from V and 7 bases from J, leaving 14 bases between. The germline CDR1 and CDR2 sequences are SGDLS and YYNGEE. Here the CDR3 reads CASSVVPGPGQPQHF. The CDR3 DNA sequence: TGTGCCAGCAGCGTAGTTCCTGGGCCGGGACAGCCCCAGCATTTT.

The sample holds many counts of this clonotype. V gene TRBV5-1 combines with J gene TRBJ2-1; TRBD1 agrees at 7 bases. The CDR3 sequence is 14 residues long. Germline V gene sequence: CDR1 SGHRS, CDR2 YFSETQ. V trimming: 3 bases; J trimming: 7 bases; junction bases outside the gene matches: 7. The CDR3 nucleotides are TGCGCCAGCAGCTCGACGACAGGGTCTAATGAGCAGTTCTTC. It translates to CASSSTTGSNEQFF. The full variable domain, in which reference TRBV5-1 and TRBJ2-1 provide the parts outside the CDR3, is KAGVTQTPRYLIKTRGQQVTLSCSPISGHRSVSWYQQTPGQGLQFLFEYFSETQRNKGNFPGRFSGRQFSNSRSEMNVSTLELGDSALYLCASSSTTGSNEQFFGPGTRLTVL.

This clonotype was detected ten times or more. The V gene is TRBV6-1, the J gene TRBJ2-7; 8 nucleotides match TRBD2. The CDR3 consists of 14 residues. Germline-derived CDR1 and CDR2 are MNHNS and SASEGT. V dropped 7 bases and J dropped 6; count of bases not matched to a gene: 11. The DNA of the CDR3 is TGTGCCAGCAAGGTAACGGGAGGGCCCGGCGAGCAGTACTTC. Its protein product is CASKVTGGPGEQYF.

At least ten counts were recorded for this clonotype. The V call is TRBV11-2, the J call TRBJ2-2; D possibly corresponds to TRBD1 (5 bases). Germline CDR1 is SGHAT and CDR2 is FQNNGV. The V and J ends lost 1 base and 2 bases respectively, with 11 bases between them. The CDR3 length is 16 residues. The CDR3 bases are TGTGCCAGCAGCTTAGCCTTCCAGGGAAACACCGGGGAGCTGTTTTTT. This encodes CASSLAFQGNTGELFF.